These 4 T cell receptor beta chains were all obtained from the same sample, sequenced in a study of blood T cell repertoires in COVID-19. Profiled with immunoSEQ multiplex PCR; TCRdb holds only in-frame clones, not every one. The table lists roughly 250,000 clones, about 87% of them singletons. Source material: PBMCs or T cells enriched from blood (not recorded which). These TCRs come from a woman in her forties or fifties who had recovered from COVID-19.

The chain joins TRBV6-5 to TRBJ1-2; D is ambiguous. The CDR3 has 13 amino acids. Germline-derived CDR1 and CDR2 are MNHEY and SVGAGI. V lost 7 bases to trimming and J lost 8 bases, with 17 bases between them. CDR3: CASKEDISRGYTF. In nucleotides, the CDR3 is TGTGCCAGCAAAGAAGACATCTCCAGAGGCTACACCTTC.

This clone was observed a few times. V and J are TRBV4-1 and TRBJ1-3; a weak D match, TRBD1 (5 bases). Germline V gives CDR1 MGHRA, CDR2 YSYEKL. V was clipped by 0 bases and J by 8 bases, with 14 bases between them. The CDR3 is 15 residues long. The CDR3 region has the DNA TGCGCCAGCAGCCAAGACGGCCAGGGTTGGGACACCATATATTTT. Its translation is CASSQDGQGWDTIYF.

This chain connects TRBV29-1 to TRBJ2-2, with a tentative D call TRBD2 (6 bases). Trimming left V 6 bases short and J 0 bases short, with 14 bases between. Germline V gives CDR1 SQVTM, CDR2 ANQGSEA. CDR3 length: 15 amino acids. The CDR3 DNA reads TGCAGCGTCCTTGGGCGGGGTTCGAACACCGGGGAGCTGTTTTTT. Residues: CSVLGRGSNTGELFF.

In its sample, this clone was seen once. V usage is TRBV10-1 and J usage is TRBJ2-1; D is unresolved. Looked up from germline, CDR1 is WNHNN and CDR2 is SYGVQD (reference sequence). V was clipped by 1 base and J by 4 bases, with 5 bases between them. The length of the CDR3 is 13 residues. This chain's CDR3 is CASSEFLYNEQFF. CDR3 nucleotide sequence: TGCGCCAGCAGTGAGTTTCTGTACAATGAGCAGTTCTTC.